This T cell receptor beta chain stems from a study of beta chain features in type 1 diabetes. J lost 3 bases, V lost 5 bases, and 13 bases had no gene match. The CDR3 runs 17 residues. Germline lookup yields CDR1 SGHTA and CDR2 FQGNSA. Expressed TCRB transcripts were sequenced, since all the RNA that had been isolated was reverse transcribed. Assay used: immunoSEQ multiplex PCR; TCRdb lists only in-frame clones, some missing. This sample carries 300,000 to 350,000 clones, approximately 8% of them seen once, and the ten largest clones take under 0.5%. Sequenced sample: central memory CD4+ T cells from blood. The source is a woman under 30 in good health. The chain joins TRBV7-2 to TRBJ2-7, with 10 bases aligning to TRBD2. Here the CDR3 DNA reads TGTGCCAGCAGCCCCGGGGTAGCGGGAGGTCGAATCTACGAGCAGTACTTC. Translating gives CASSPGVAGGRIYEQYF. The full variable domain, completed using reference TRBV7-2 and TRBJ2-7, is GAGVSQSPSNKVTEKGKDVELRCDPISGHTALYWYRQSLGQGLEFLIYFQGNSAPDKSGLPSDRFSAERTGGSVSTLTIQRTQQEDSAVYLCASSPGVAGGRIYEQYFGPGTRLTVT.